The 10 T cell receptor beta chains below come from one sample, sequenced in a study of OX40 agonist ivuxolimab in advanced cancers. Using immunoSEQ multiplex PCR, the repertoire was profiled, and TCRdb retains in-frame clones only, with some absent. The sample has 70,000 or so clones; roughly 88% are singletons. The source material was CD4+ or CD8+ T cells sorted from blood, sampled in a trial of the OX40 agonist ivuxolimab. The receptors derive from an adult with an advanced solid tumor such as melanoma, head and neck, liver or kidney cancer.

This sequence joins TRBV11-2 and TRBJ1-2; D remains ambiguous. The CDR3 runs to 15 residues. Germline V gene lookup returns CDR1 SGHAT and CDR2 FQNNGV. Trimming took 0 bases from V and 4 from J, leaving 12 bases between them. The CDR3 reads CASSLEGARSYGYTF. For the CDR3, the DNA is TGTGCCAGCAGCTTAGAAGGCGCCAGAAGCTATGGCTACACCTTC. The full variable domain, with the rest looked up from reference TRBV11-2 and TRBJ1-2, is EAGVAQSPRYKIIEKRQSVAFWCNPISGHATLYWYQQILGQGPKLLIQFQNNGVVDDSQLPKDRFSAERLKGVDSTLKIQPAKLEDSAVYLCASSLEGARSYGYTFGSGTRLTVV.

This chain links TRBV28 with TRBJ2-1; 8 bases match TRBD2. Germline lookup yields CDR1 MDHEN and CDR2 SYDVKM. V was pared by 6 bases and J by 0 bases, with 4 bases of the junction left unmatched. This CDR3 is built from 15 residues. For the CDR3, the DNA is TGTGCCAGCAGGTCCGGGACTAGCTCCTACAATGAGCAGTTCTTC. Translated: CASRSGTSSYNEQFF.

The rearrangement links TRBV11-2 to TRBJ1-6; 11 positions match TRBD1. CDR1 SGHAT and CDR2 FQNNGV come from the germline V gene. V was pared by 4 bases and J by 8 bases, with 4 bases of the junction left unmatched. The CDR3 is 15 residues long. The CDR3: CASSSRTGGHSPLHF. The CDR3 DNA reads as TGTGCCAGCAGCTCCCGGACAGGGGGCCATTCACCCCTCCACTTT. The full variable domain, in which reference TRBV11-2 and TRBJ1-6 provide the parts outside the CDR3, is EAGVAQSPRYKIIEKRQSVAFWCNPISGHATLYWYQQILGQGPKLLIQFQNNGVVDDSQLPKDRFSAERLKGVDSTLKIQPAKLEDSAVYLCASSSRTGGHSPLHFGNGTRLTVT.

The genes are TRBV10-1 and TRBJ1-5, with D possibly being TRBD1 (6 bases). The CDR3 length is 16 residues. The ends were cut back, 1 base at V and 4 bases at J, with 14 bases in the middle. Germline V gene data show CDR1 as WNHNN and CDR2 as SYGVQD (reference sequence). The CDR3 here is CASSELEDSENQPQHF. In DNA form, the CDR3 reads TGCGCCAGCAGTGAGTTAGAGGACAGCGAAAATCAGCCCCAGCATTTT.

The CDR3 region has the DNA TGTGCCAGCAGCTTAGCCCCCCGCGGAAAGGACCAAGAGACCCAGTACTTC. The encoded protein is CASSLAPRGKDQETQYF. J is TRBJ2-5 and V is TRBV7-8; D uncertain. CDR1 SGHVS and CDR2 FQNEAQ come from the germline V gene. The length of the CDR3 is 17 residues. V lost 0 bases, J lost 0 bases, and 14 bases lay in between.

The CDR3 loop is CASSFDTYQPQHF. CDR3 nucleotides: TGTGCCAGCAGTTTCGACACCTATCAGCCCCAGCATTTT. The chain carries TRBV7-9 and TRBJ1-5; D not certain. Germline V gene sequence: CDR1 SEHNR, CDR2 FQNEAQ (reference sequence). Trimming cost V 6 bases and J 5 bases, with 11 bases left between them. The CDR3 contains 13 residues.

The DNA of the CDR3 is TGTGCCAGCAGCTTAGGGAGCGCCTACACAGATACGCAGTATTTT. Its translation is CASSLGSAYTDTQYF. The rearrangement uses TRBV11-3 and TRBJ2-3; no reliable D call. In germline, CDR1 is SGHNT, CDR2 YENEEA. V lost 1 base and J 2 bases, leaving 10 bases between the germline ends. This CDR3 comprises 15 residues.

This clone showed up just a few times. It is unclear where the CDR3 begins or ends on the DNA, so no DNA is shown, and the CDR3 is as TCRdb lists it. This chain links TRBV25-1 with TRBJ2-7; TRBD2, as called in the table, went unchecked against the DNA. The CDR3 has 14 amino acids, counting both end residues. Germline CDR1 is MGHDK and CDR2 is SYGVNS. CDR3 sequence reads: CASSFGAGASARYF.

The genes are TRBV6-6 and TRBJ1-5; no reliable D call. CDR1 and CDR2 from the germline V gene are MNHNY and SVGAGI (reference sequence). V lost 2 bases to trimming and J lost 2 bases, with 10 bases between them. This CDR3 is 15 amino acids long. The CDR3 DNA reads as TGTGCCAGCAGTTACCCCGAATTGGGCAATCAGCCCCAGCATTTT. Translating it yields CASSYPELGNQPQHF.

The chain recombines TRBV4-1 with TRBJ1-4; TRBD1 agrees at 10 bases. The CDR3 contains 17 residues. V was clipped by 2 bases and J by 4 bases; unmatched bases: 7. Looked up from germline, CDR1 is MGHRA and CDR2 is YSYEKL. The CDR3 bases are TGCGCCAGCAGCCAACCTAGACAGGGGGCGCGTAATGAAAAACTGTTTTTT. This translates into CASSQPRQGARNEKLFF.